This TCR beta chain was recovered during a study of T-cell reconstitution after alpha-beta-depleted transplantation in children. Construction of the TCRbeta library involved unique molecular identifiers. Via MiXCR, TCRdb re-called the PCR reads, giving one row per CDR3 protein. The sample contains hundreds of thousands of distinct CDR3 sequences, 15% to 20% of which appear only once. Note on this clonotype: Its antigen is unidentified.

Study results and limitations: At one year after transplant, newly produced T cells mostly accounted for T-cell counts and diversity. Recipient T cells and thymic progenitors that survived were the source of the high TCRbeta diversity seen at day 60 in some patients. Expanded graft clones, several hundred of them, were reportedly the source of alpha-beta T cells about two months after transplant.

The germline V gene encodes CDR1 SQVTM and CDR2 ANQGSEA. V was pared by 3 bases and J by 3 bases, with 4 bases of the junction left unmatched. CDR3 length equals 14 residues. The clonotype was recovered from a male patient aged 2-15 years who had a stem cell transplant for acute lymphoblastic leukemia, so the T cells may come from the graft donor. Here the sequenced sample was PBMCs, mostly from graft donor cells, taken 360 days after TCRalphabeta/CD19-depleted stem cell transplant. The genes are TRBV29-1 and TRBJ2-2; 7 nucleotides match TRBD1. The CDR3 region is CSVELTGYTGELFF. The CDR3 DNA reads as TGCAGCGTTGAGCTGACAGGGTACACCGGGGAGCTGTTTTTT.